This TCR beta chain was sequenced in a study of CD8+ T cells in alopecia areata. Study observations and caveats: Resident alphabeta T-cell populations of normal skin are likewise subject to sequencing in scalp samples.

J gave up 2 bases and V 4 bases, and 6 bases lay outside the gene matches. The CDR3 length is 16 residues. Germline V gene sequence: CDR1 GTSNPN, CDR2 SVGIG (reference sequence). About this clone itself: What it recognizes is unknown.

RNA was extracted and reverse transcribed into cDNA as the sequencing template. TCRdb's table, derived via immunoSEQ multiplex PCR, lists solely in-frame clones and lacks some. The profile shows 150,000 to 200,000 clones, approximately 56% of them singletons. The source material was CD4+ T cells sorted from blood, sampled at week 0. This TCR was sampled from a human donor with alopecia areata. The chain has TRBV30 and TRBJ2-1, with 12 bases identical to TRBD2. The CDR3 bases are TGTGCCTGGATGGTGCTAGCGGGGGGGCCCTACAATGAGCAGTTCTTC. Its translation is CAWMVLAGGPYNEQFF.